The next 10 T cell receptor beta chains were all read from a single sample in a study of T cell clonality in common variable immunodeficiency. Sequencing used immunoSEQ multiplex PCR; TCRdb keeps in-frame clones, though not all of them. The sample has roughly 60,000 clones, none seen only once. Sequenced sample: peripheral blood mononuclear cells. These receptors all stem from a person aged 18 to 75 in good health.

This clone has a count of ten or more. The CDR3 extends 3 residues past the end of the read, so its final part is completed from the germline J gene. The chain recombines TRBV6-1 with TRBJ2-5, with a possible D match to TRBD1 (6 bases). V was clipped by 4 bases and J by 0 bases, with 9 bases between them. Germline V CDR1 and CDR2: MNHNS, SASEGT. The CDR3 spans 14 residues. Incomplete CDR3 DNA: TGTGCCAGCAGTGGAGGGGGTGACCAAGAGACC. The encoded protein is CASSGGGDQET. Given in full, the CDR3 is CASSGGGDQETQYF.

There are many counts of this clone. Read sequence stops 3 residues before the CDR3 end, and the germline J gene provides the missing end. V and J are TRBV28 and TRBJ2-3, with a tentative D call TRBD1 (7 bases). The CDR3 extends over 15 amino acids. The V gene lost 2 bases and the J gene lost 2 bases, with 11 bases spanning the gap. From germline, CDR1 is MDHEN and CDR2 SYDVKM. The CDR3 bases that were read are TGTGCCAGCAGTTTAGGAGGGGGCGTCACAGATACG. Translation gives CASSLGGGVTDT. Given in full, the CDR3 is CASSLGGGVTDTQYF.

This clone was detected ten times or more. This CDR3 reads CASRTDLTGIFIGNTIYF. Incomplete CDR3 DNA: TGTGCCAGCAGAACGGACCTGACAGGCATCTTCATTGGAAACACC. The V gene is TRBV12-3 or TRBV12-4, the J gene TRBJ1-3; a possible D gene is TRBD1 (6 bases). The read ends 3 residues early relative to the CDR3; the germline J gene fills the gap. The CDR3 runs to 18 residues. The V end was cut by 6 bases, the J end by 3 bases, with 24 bases between.

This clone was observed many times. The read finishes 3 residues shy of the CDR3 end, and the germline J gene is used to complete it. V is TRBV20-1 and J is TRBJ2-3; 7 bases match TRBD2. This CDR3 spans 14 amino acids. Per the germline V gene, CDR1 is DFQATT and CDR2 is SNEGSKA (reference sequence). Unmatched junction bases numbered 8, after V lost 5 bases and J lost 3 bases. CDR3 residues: CSAPSGLGTDTQYF. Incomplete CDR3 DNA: TGCAGTGCTCCTAGCGGTCTGGGGACAGATACG.

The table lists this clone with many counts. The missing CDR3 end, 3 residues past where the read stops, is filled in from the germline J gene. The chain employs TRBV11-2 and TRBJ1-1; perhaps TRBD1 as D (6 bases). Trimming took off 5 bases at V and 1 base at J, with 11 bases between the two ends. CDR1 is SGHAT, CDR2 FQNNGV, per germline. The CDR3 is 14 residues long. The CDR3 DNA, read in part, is TGTGCCAGCAGCCAGGACAGCCGGAACACTGAA. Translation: CASSQDSRNTE. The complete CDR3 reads CASSQDSRNTEAFF.

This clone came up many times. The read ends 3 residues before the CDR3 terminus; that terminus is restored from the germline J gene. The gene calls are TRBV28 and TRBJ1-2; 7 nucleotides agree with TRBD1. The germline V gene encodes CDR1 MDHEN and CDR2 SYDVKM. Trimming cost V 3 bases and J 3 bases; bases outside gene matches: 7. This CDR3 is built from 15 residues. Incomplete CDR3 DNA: TGTGCCAGCAGTTTGGCCACAGGGGCTCACTATGGC. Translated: CASSLATGAHYG. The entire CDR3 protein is CASSLATGAHYGYTF.

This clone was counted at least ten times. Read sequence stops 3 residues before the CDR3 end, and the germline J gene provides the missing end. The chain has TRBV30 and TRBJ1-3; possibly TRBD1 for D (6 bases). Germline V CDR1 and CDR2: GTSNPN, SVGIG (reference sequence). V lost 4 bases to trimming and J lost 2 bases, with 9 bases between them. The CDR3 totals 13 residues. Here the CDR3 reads CAWKRGPGNTIYF. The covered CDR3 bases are TGTGCCTGGAAGCGGGGGCCTGGAAACACC.

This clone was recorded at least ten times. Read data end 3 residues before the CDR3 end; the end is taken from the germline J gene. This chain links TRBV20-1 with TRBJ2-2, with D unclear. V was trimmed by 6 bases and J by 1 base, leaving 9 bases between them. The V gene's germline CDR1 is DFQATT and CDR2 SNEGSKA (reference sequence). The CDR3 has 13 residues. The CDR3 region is CSAPEVNTGELFF. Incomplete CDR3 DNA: TGCAGTGCCCCCGAGGTGAACACCGGGGAG.

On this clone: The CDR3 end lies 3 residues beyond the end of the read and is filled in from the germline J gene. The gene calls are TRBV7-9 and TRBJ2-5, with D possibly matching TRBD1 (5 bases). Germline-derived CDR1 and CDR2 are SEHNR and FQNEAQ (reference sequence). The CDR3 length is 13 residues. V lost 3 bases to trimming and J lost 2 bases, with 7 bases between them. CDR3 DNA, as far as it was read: TGTGCCAGCAGCTTCCAGGGACAAGAGACC. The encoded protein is CASSFQGQET. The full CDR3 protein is CASSFQGQETQYF. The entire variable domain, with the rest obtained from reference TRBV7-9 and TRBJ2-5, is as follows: DTGVSQNPRHKITKRGQNVTFRCDPISEHNRLYWYRQTLGQGPEFLTYFQNEAQLEKSRLLSDRFSAERPKGSFSTLEIQRTEQGDSAMYLCASSFQGQETQYFGPGTRLLVL.

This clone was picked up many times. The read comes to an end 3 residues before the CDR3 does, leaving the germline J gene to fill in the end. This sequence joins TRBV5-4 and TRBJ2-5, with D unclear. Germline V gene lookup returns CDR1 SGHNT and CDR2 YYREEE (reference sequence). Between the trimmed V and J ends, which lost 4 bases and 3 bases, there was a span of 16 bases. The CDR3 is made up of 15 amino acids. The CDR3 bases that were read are TGTGCCAGCAGCCTTGACCGAGTAGACAAAGAGACC. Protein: CASSLDRVDKET. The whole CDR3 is CASSLDRVDKETQYF. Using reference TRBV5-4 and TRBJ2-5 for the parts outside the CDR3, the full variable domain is ETGVTQSPTHLIKTRGQQVTLRCSSQSGHNTVSWYQQALGQGPQFIFQYYREEENGRGNFPPRFSGLQFPNYSSELNVNALELDDSALYLCASSLDRVDKETQYFGPGTRLLVL.